The rows below give T cell receptor beta chains drawn from one sample of a study of T cells in Graves' hyperthyroidism and ophthalmopathy. MiXCR, applied by TCRdb to the multiplex PCR reads, yields one record per CDR3 protein. Of about 600,000 distinct CDR3 sequences detected, approximately 15% appear once; the ten largest clones hold roughly an eighth. The sequencing input was blood. These receptors all stem from a woman in her 50s with Graves' ophthalmopathy. The CDR3 runs from the conserved cysteine through the conserved F or W. Each record gives: V gene, J gene, clone size, D gene, CDR3 DNA, CDR3 protein. The D gene is left open where the match is weak. The size entry is marked missing in some rows and otherwise reads once, few, many or a size class.

TRBV13	TRBJ2-2	many	TRBD1	TGTGCCAGCAGCCGGGACAGGGCCACCGGGGAGCTGTTTTTT	CASSRDRATGELFF
TRBV5-1	TRBJ2-2	.	TRBD2	TGCGCCAGCAGCTTGTCCCCTAGCGGGAGTCCCGGGACCGGGGAGCTGTTTTTT	CASSLSPSGSPGTGELFF
TRBV7-9	TRBJ2-5	many	TRBD1	TGTGCCAGCAGCCAGGGGGACGGGCGAGTTGAGTACTTC	CASSQGDGRVEYF
TRBV29-1	TRBJ1-1	few	TRBD1	TGCAGCGTTGAAAGGGAACCGGGACAGGGGATACCAAAAGCTTTCTTT	CSVEREPGQGIPKAFF
TRBV6-2/TRBV6-3	TRBJ2-7	many	TRBD2	TGTGCCAGCAGTTACCGAGCGGGAAGGGGCGTACTTGAGCAGTACTTC	CASSYRAGRGVLEQYF
TRBV28	TRBJ2-3	many	TRBD2	TGTGCCAGCAGTTTACCGTTATATGGAGGGAGGGCCAGGAGTGCAGATACGCAGTATTTT	CASSLPLYGGRARSADTQYF
TRBV19	TRBJ2-2	few	TRBD1	TGTGCCAGTCTACAGGGGCTCAACACCGGGGAGCTGTTTTTT	CASLQGLNTGELFF
TRBV28	TRBJ2-2	many	.	TGTGCCAGCAGTTCCTCTATCGCCGTGACAGCGAACACCGGGGAGCTGTTTTTT	CASSSSIAVTANTGELFF
TRBV20-1	TRBJ2-1	many	TRBD2	TGCAGTGCTAGACTAGCGGGCGATGAGCAGTTCTTC	CSARLAGDEQFF
TRBV5-4	TRBJ2-4	few	.	TGTGCCAGCAGCTTGTCGGGGGTTGCGGAAAACATTCAGTACTTC	CASSLSGVAENIQYF
TRBV29-1	TRBJ1-1	many	.	TGCAGCGTTGAAGGCAGGCTGATGAACACTGAAGCTTTCTTT	CSVEGRLMNTEAFF
TRBV24-1	TRBJ2-5	many	.	TGTGCCACCAGTGGCAGGGTTGCATTTGGCTTGGCGGAGACCCAGTACTTC	CATSGRVAFGLAETQYF
TRBV7-2	TRBJ2-1	many	.	TGTGCCAGCAGCCCACAGTTGTACAATGAGCAGTTCTTC	CASSPQLYNEQFF
TRBV3-1	TRBJ2-2	many	.	TGTGCCAGCAGCCAAAGCCTTTCAAGTACCGGGGAGCTGTTTTTT	CASSQSLSSTGELFF
TRBV10-3	TRBJ2-7	few	.	TGTGCCAGCTATAGCGCCCTCTCCTACGGGGAGCAGTACTTC	CASYSALSYGEQYF
TRBV7-9	TRBJ2-7	many	TRBD1	TGTGCCAGCAGCTCAGCCCGGGACAGCTCCTACGAGCAGTACTTC	CASSSARDSSYEQYF
TRBV20-1	TRBJ2-1	few	TRBD2	TGCAGTGCTAGAGGGGCGGGAGGGCCTGTTTACAATGAGCAGTTCTTC	CSARGAGGPVYNEQFF
TRBV7-8	TRBJ2-1	many	TRBD2	TGTGCCAGCAATCAGCGGGAGGGCCACAATGAGCAGTTCTTC	CASNQREGHNEQFF
TRBV24-1	TRBJ2-5	.	TRBD1	TGTGCCACCAGTGAGGGACCCCGACAGGGGTTTTTAGAGACCCAGTACTTC	CATSEGPRQGFLETQYF
TRBV28	TRBJ2-7	many	.	TGTGCCAGCAGTTTAACCACAGGCCAGGCAGCCGAGCAGTACTTC	CASSLTTGQAAEQYF
TRBV20-1	TRBJ1-5	.	TRBD1	TGCAGTGCCCCAGACCGGACAGGGAGGAATCAGCCCCAGCATTTT	CSAPDRTGRNQPQHF
TRBV20-1	TRBJ2-5	many	TRBD1	TGCAGTGCTTTCTGGACAGGGGCCCAAGAGACCCAGTACTTC	CSAFWTGAQETQYF
TRBV2	TRBJ2-1	many	TRBD2	TGTGCCAGCAGCCGCCCTTCCGGGACTAGCGGGAGTATCTCCTACAATGAGCAGTTCTTC	CASSRPSGTSGSISYNEQFF
TRBV20-1	TRBJ1-4	.	.	TGCAGTGCTAGAGCTATGAGACTAGAAAAACTGTTTTTT	CSARAMRLEKLFF
TRBV6-1	TRBJ1-1	many	.	TGTGCCAGCAGTGACAATCAAAAGGGTCCGAACACTGAAGCTTTCTTT	CASSDNQKGPNTEAFF
TRBV4-3	TRBJ2-7	.	TRBD2	TGCGCCAGCAGCCAAGGACTAGCGGGGGCCTTGGAGCAGTACTTC	CASSQGLAGALEQYF
TRBV20-1	TRBJ2-7	many	TRBD2	TGCAGTGCTAGAGACATTACTAGCGGGGACTACGAGCAGTACTTC	CSARDITSGDYEQYF
TRBV25-1	TRBJ1-1	.	.	TGTGCCAGCAGGGGGCCCCTTGGGGGCACTGAAGCTTTCTTT	CASRGPLGGTEAFF
TRBV6-1	TRBJ2-7	.	TRBD2	TGTGCCAGCAGTGAAGGCGTACTAGCGGGCAACGAGCAGTACTTC	CASSEGVLAGNEQYF
TRBV2	TRBJ2-1	many	.	TGTGCCAGCAGTGATTCGGCGGACTCCTCCTACAATGAGCAGTTCTTC	CASSDSADSSYNEQFF
TRBV7-9	TRBJ2-7	many	TRBD1	TGTGCCAGCAGCTCCGTGCGACAGGGGCCCTACGAGCAGTACTTC	CASSSVRQGPYEQYF
TRBV4-1	TRBJ2-1	.	TRBD2	TGCGCCAGCAGCACTCGGCTAGCGGGACAAAACAATGAGCAGTTCTTC	CASSTRLAGQNNEQFF
TRBV5-1	TRBJ2-1	many	.	TGCGCCAGCAGCATCTGGACCTCCTACAATGAGCAGTTCTTC	CASSIWTSYNEQFF
TRBV18	TRBJ1-5	many	.	TGTGCCAGCTCACTAGACGTCGCGAATAATCAGCCCCAGCATTTT	CASSLDVANNQPQHF
TRBV7-2	TRBJ1-5	.	.	TGTGCCAGCGGCTTAAACAGGGTCAGCAATCAGCCCCAGCATTTT	CASGLNRVSNQPQHF
TRBV18	TRBJ1-3	many	.	TGTGCCAGCTCACACAACCTGACTAAGACATTGGGAAACACCATATATTTT	CASSHNLTKTLGNTIYF
TRBV12-3/TRBV12-4	TRBJ2-5	many	TRBD2	TGTGCCAGCAGTCTTAGCGGGAGGGGTACCGAGACCCAGTACTTC	CASSLSGRGTETQYF
TRBV7-6	TRBJ2-2	many	.	TGTGCCAGCAGTCACCCCACGTCAGGTCAGGACAGGAACACCGGGGAGCTGTTTTTT	CASSHPTSGQDRNTGELFF
TRBV2	TRBJ1-6	many	TRBD1	TGTGCCAGCAGCCAGACAGGGAATAATTCACCCCTCCACTTT	CASSQTGNNSPLHF
TRBV11-2	TRBJ1-1	.	TRBD1	TGTGCCAGCAGCTCCGGGACAGGAGATGAAGCTTTCTTT	CASSSGTGDEAFF
TRBV7-8	TRBJ2-4	.	TRBD1	TGTGCCAGCAGCTACGGACAGGGCGGGGCAAACATTCAGTACTTC	CASSYGQGGANIQYF
TRBV13	TRBJ2-7	many	.	TGTGCCAGCAGCGAGACAACAGGCTCCTACGAGCAGTACTTC	CASSETTGSYEQYF
TRBV6-5	TRBJ1-1	many	.	TGTGCCAGCAGTCCCGCCGGGGCCCCCAGATCCGAAGCTTTCTTT	CASSPAGAPRSEAFF
TRBV20-1	TRBJ2-2	once	TRBD1	TGCAGTGCTAGAGAGACAGGGGACACCGGGGAGCTGTTTTTT	CSARETGDTGELFF
TRBV7-8	TRBJ2-5	many	.	TGTGCCAGCAGCTTATTGCTTAGGTCAGAGACCCAGTACTTC	CASSLLLRSETQYF
TRBV12-3/TRBV12-4	TRBJ2-3	.	TRBD2	TGTGCCAGCAGGAAACAGGGGGCGTTACTAGCGGGAGACTTTCGGACGCAGTATTTT	CASRKQGALLAGDFRTQYF
TRBV19	TRBJ2-1	.	.	TGTGCCAGTACCCGCGAACTCAGCTCCTACAATGAGCAGTTCTTC	CASTRELSSYNEQFF
TRBV20-1	TRBJ1-2	many	TRBD1	TGCAGTGCTAGAGCACCGGGACAGGGCTATGGCTACACCTTC	CSARAPGQGYGYTF
TRBV13	TRBJ2-1	once	TRBD2	TGTGCCAGCAGCTTACGCGGACTAGTGGGACGCAATGAGCAGTTCTTC	CASSLRGLVGRNEQFF
TRBV6-5	TRBJ2-2	few	.	TGTGCCAGCAGTTACCAAAACACCGGGGAGCTGTTTTTT	CASSYQNTGELFF
TRBV20-1	TRBJ2-7	many	.	TGCAGTGCTATTATGGGTTCCTACGAGCAGTACTTC	CSAIMGSYEQYF
TRBV6-2/TRBV6-3	TRBJ2-2	many	TRBD1	TGTGCCAGCAATCTCCGGGGACAGGGGATCACCGGGGAGCTGTTTTTT	CASNLRGQGITGELFF
TRBV18	TRBJ1-5	.	.	TGTGCCAGCTCACCACTGGAGGGATTAGAACAGCCCCAGCATTTT	CASSPLEGLEQPQHF
TRBV11-1	TRBJ1-1	many	.	TGTGCCAGCAGCTTTGCTCTGGGTGGGGCCGGGAACACTGAAGCTTTCTTT	CASSFALGGAGNTEAFF
TRBV30	TRBJ1-4	many	TRBD1	TGTGCCTGGAGTCAAGGGACAGGGAATGAAAAACTGTTTTTT	CAWSQGTGNEKLFF
TRBV5-5	TRBJ2-5	many	.	TGTGCCAGCAGCCAAGGACCGGGGGAGACCCAGTACTTC	CASSQGPGETQYF
TRBV14	TRBJ1-2	few	.	TGTGCCAGCAGCCAAGCGCCAGGGGAGGATGGCTACACCTTC	CASSQAPGEDGYTF
TRBV12-3/TRBV12-4	TRBJ2-7	.	TRBD2	TGTGCCAGCACCCCGGGACTAGCGGGAGGAGTTTTCTACGAGCAGTACTTC	CASTPGLAGGVFYEQYF
TRBV30	TRBJ2-1	.	.	TGTGCCTGGAGTAACCCTAGCGAGGGCAATGAGCAGTTCTTC	CAWSNPSEGNEQFF
TRBV24-1	TRBJ1-1	few	.	TGTGCCACCAGTGTTGGTCGGGGGCTGAACACTGAAGCTTTCTTT	CATSVGRGLNTEAFF